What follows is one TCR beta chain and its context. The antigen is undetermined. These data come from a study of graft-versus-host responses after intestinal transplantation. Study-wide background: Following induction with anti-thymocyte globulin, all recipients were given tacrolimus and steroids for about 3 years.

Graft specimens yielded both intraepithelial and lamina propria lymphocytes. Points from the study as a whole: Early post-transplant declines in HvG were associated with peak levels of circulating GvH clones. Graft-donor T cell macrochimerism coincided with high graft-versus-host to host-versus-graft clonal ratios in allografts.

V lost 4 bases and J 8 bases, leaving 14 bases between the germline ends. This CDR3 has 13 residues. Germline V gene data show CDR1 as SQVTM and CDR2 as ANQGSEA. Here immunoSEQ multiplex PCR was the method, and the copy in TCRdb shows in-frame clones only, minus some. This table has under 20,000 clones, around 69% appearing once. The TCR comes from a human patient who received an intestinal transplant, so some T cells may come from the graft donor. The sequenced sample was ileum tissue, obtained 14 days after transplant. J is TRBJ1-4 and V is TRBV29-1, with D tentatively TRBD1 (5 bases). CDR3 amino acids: CSVGGVGSEKLFF. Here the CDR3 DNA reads TGCAGCGTTGGGGGCGTAGGGTCCGAAAAACTGTTTTTT.